A selection of T cell receptor beta chains follows, all from one sample in a study of shared clonotypes between healthy human individuals. Only in-frame clones appear in the TCRdb table, and some are missing; sequencing was by immunoSEQ multiplex PCR. The sample yields about 700,000 clones, approximately 90% seen once. Sequenced: naive CD8+ T cells sorted from blood. These receptor sequences come from a man under 40 in good health. The CDR3 runs from the conserved cysteine through the conserved F or W. The D gene is left open where the match is weak. Not all rows give a size; the values are once, few, many and, for expanded clones, a class.

V gene	J gene	clone size	D gene	CDR3 protein	CDR3 DNA
TRBV4-1	TRBJ2-7	-	TRBD2	CASSHARTSGYEQYF	TGCGCCAGCAGCCACGCTAGGACTAGCGGCTACGAGCAGTACTTC
TRBV21-1	TRBJ1-5	-	-	CASSKSPTGGALEGQPQHF	TGTGCCAGCAGCAAAAGTCCGACAGGGGGCGCTTTGGAAGGTCAGCCCCAGCATTTT
TRBV14	TRBJ2-1	-	TRBD2	CASSQDHRNRGRAYNEQFF	TGTGCCAGCAGCCAAGATCATCGTAATCGCGGGAGGGCCTACAATGAGCAGTTCTTC
TRBV27	TRBJ1-1	-	-	CASSLGFGNTEAFF	TGTGCCAGCAGTTTAGGGTTTGGGAACACTGAAGCTTTCTTT
TRBV15	TRBJ2-5	-	-	CATSRSIPHATGQETQYF	TGTGCCACCAGCAGAAGTATACCCCACGCGACGGGACAAGAGACCCAGTACTTC
TRBV10-3	TRBJ1-2	-	-	CAISEPGDYGYTF	TGTGCCATCAGTGAGCCCGGGGACTATGGCTACACCTTC
TRBV7-8	TRBJ2-1	-	-	CASAVGGNEQFF	TGTGCCAGCGCGGTAGGGGGCAATGAGCAGTTCTTC
TRBV5-1	TRBJ1-2	-	-	CASSFPDSHPNYGYTF	TGCGCCAGCAGCTTCCCGGACAGCCATCCCAACTATGGCTACACCTTC
TRBV14	TRBJ2-5	-	TRBD2	CASSHGGKTQYF	TGTGCCAGCAGCCACGGGGGGAAGACCCAGTACTTC
TRBV4-3	TRBJ2-5	-	TRBD1	CASSQNPGGETQYF	TGCGCCAGCAGCCAAAATCCAGGGGGAGAGACCCAGTACTTC
TRBV27	TRBJ2-1	-	-	CASSLPGPANTEQFF	TGTGCCAGCAGTTTGCCGGGCCCAGCCAATACTGAGCAGTTCTTC
TRBV28	TRBJ1-5	-	-	CASSPMGSNQPQHF	TGTGCCAGCAGTCCAATGGGTAGCAATCAGCCCCAGCATTTT
TRBV6-6	TRBJ2-6	-	TRBD1	CASGLTGSSGANVLTF	TGTGCCAGCGGGTTGACAGGGTCCTCTGGGGCCAACGTCCTGACTTTC
TRBV7-9	TRBJ2-1	-	-	CASSPAQTGNEQFF	TGTGCCAGCAGCCCAGCCCAAACAGGCAATGAGCAGTTCTTC
TRBV27	TRBJ2-7	-	-	CASSSGAGYEQYF	TGTGCCAGCAGTTCGGGGGCGGGCTACGAGCAGTACTTC
TRBV27	TRBJ1-2	-	-	CASSPREGYGYTF	TGTGCCAGCAGTCCCAGGGAGGGGTATGGCTACACCTTC
TRBV4-1	TRBJ2-6	once	-	CASSPWDGANVLTF	TGCGCCAGCAGCCCTTGGGATGGGGCCAACGTCCTGACTTTC
TRBV6-1	TRBJ2-1	-	-	CASSSFPEQFF	TGTGCCAGCAGTTCCTTCCCTGAGCAGTTCTTC
TRBV28	TRBJ2-3	-	TRBD1	CASTPGTVTDTQYF	TGTGCCAGCACCCCAGGGACAGTCACAGATACGCAGTATTTT
TRBV10-2	TRBJ2-7	few	-	CASEAGSLAEQYF	TGCGCCAGCGAAGCAGGGTCCCTCGCCGAGCAGTACTTC
TRBV28	TRBJ1-1	-	-	CASSLTQGGWGRNTEAFF	TGTGCCAGCAGTTTAACGCAGGGAGGGTGGGGAAGGAACACTGAAGCTTTCTTT
TRBV19	TRBJ2-3	-	TRBD1	CASVAGGPLTSSTDTQYF	TGTGCCAGTGTAGCAGGGGGCCCGCTCACCTCTAGCACAGATACGCAGTATTTT
TRBV7-9	TRBJ2-3	-	-	CASSGAPTGDTQYF	TGTGCCAGCAGCGGGGCCCCGACAGGAGATACGCAGTATTTT
TRBV4-1	TRBJ2-7	-	-	CASSQIPGPSYEQYF	TGCGCCAGCAGCCAAATCCCGGGCCCCAGCTACGAGCAGTACTTC
TRBV12-5	TRBJ2-7	-	-	CASGFSPDGLKIYEQYF	TGTGCTAGTGGTTTTTCTCCCGATGGGCTGAAGATCTACGAGCAGTACTTC
TRBV27	TRBJ2-5	-	-	CASSFFGEYGETQYF	TGTGCCAGCAGTTTTTTTGGGGAGTATGGCGAGACCCAGTACTTC
TRBV9	TRBJ2-1	-	TRBD2	CASSVEGLAGGISSYNEQFF	TGTGCCAGCAGCGTAGAGGGACTAGCGGGAGGCATCAGCTCCTACAATGAGCAGTTCTTC
TRBV5-5	TRBJ2-7	-	-	CASSLGGGEQYF	TGTGCCAGCAGCTTGGGTGGAGGCGAGCAGTACTTC
TRBV14	TRBJ2-1	-	-	CASSQAILSYEQFF	TGTGCCAGCAGCCAAGCGATACTGTCCTATGAGCAGTTCTTC
TRBV15	TRBJ2-7	-	TRBD1	CATSRELGTGNEQYF	TGTGCCACCAGCAGAGAATTGGGGACAGGGAACGAGCAGTACTTC
TRBV2	TRBJ1-1	-	-	CATQGIMNTEAFF	TGTGCCACCCAGGGGATTATGAACACTGAAGCTTTCTTT
TRBV4-1	TRBJ2-7	-	TRBD2	CASSQVAGGLDEQYF	TGCGCCAGCAGCCAAGTGGCGGGAGGGCTAGACGAGCAGTACTTC
TRBV5-1	TRBJ2-2	-	-	CASRGWAGQNTGELFF	TGCGCCAGCAGGGGCTGGGCAGGACAGAACACCGGGGAGCTGTTTTTT
TRBV7-9	TRBJ1-2	few	TRBD1	CASSPPDRGDGYTF	TGTGCCAGCAGCCCGCCAGACAGGGGGGATGGCTACACCTTC
TRBV27	TRBJ2-7	-	-	CASRPGARNYEQYF	TGTGCCAGCCGACCCGGGGCGAGAAACTACGAGCAGTACTTC
TRBV5-6	TRBJ2-5	-	TRBD2	CASSSRTSGVQETQYF	TGTGCCAGCAGCTCCCGGACTAGCGGGGTACAAGAGACCCAGTACTTC
TRBV10-3	TRBJ1-1	-	-	CAIAGGGGTEAFF	TGTGCCATCGCGGGCGGAGGGGGGACTGAAGCTTTCTTT
TRBV11-1	TRBJ2-1	-	TRBD2	CASSDSGRAYNEQFF	TGTGCCAGCAGCGATAGCGGGAGGGCCTACAATGAGCAGTTCTTC
TRBV9	TRBJ1-3	-	TRBD1	CASSVTGTGDNTIYF	TGTGCCAGCAGCGTAACCGGGACAGGGGACAACACCATATATTTT
TRBV27	TRBJ1-1	once	-	CASSLSVTGLTEAFF	TGTGCCAGCAGTTTATCGGTAACAGGGTTGACTGAAGCTTTCTTT
TRBV27	TRBJ1-4	-	-	CASSLSHSGGFGATNEKLFF	TGTGCCAGCAGTTTATCCCATTCCGGGGGTTTTGGAGCAACTAATGAAAAACTGTTTTTT
TRBV11-2	TRBJ1-1	-	-	CASSHGTGLTEAFF	TGTGCCAGCAGCCACGGAACCGGACTCACTGAAGCTTTCTTT
TRBV25-1	TRBJ1-5	-	TRBD1	CASSEKPGQGCQPQHF	TGTGCCAGCAGTGAAAAACCGGGACAGGGCTGCCAGCCCCAGCATTTT
TRBV7-3	TRBJ2-7	-	TRBD1	CASSDILPVGTGGYEQYF	TGTGCCAGCAGCGATATTCTACCGGTAGGGACAGGGGGCTACGAGCAGTACTTC
TRBV5-1	TRBJ1-1	-	TRBD1	CASSLAHGTVLDTEAFF	TGCGCCAGCAGCTTGGCCCACGGGACAGTGTTAGACACTGAAGCTTTCTTT
TRBV29-1	TRBJ2-1	-	TRBD1	CSVPEGQGDYNEQFF	TGCAGCGTCCCAGAGGGACAGGGCGACTACAATGAGCAGTTCTTC
TRBV6-1	TRBJ2-7	-	-	CASRDLYEQYF	TGTGCCAGCAGGGACCTCTACGAGCAGTACTTC
TRBV7-2	TRBJ2-7	-	-	CASSLAGWSYEQYF	TGTGCCAGCAGCTTAGCGGGTTGGTCCTACGAGCAGTACTTC
TRBV6-6	TRBJ2-6	-	-	CASSGGARNVLTF	TGTGCCAGCAGTGGGGGAGCTAGGAACGTCCTGACTTTC
TRBV14	TRBJ2-2	-	TRBD2	CASSQLRELAGELFF	TGTGCCAGCAGCCAATTGCGGGAGTTGGCCGGGGAGCTGTTTTTT
TRBV7-9	TRBJ2-5	once	TRBD1	CASSPRQGWETQYF	TGTGCCAGCAGCCCCCGACAGGGGTGGGAGACCCAGTACTTC